This T cell receptor beta chain was captured in a study of blood T cell repertoires in COVID-19. Only in-frame clones appear in the TCRdb table, and some are missing; sequencing was by immunoSEQ multiplex PCR. The table lists about 220,000 clones, roughly 88% of them singletons. Sample: peripheral blood. The TCR sequence derives from a man in his fifties with active or convalescent COVID-19.

As DNA, the CDR3 is TGTGCCAGCAGCTCCGGGGGGGGTTACTATGAAAAACTGTTTTTT. Translation: CASSSGGGYYEKLFF. V and J are TRBV7-2 and TRBJ1-4, with D possibly matching TRBD1 (5 bases). There are 15 residues in the CDR3. The germline gives CDR1 SGHTA, CDR2 FQGNSA. V was cut by 4 bases and J by 6 bases, with 15 bases left in between.